The clone carrying this T cell receptor beta chain came up many times. RNA transcripts were the template for amplifying TCR beta CDR3 regions. In the first-round RT-PCR of the TCR CDR3, the HTBI primer set was used. TCRdb re-analysed the multiplex PCR reads in MiXCR, keeping a single row per CDR3 protein. The table shows fewer than 650,000 distinct CDR3 sequences, with approximately 15% occurring only once. CDR1 is DFQATT, CDR2 SNEGSKA, per germline (reference sequence). CDR3 length: 15 amino acids. Trimming cost V 1 base and J 5 bases, with 15 bases left between them. These data come from a study of T cells in Graves' hyperthyroidism and ophthalmopathy.

The chain links TRBV20-1 to TRBJ2-1; TRBD2 might be the D (5 bases). What was sequenced was blood. This TCR came from a woman younger than 45 with Graves' hyperthyroidism that later progressed to Graves' ophthalmopathy. CDR3: CSARVASGKDNEQFF. CDR3 nucleotides: TGCAGTGCTAGAGTGGCGAGCGGAAAAGACAATGAGCAGTTCTTC.